This T cell receptor (beta chain) was sequenced in a study of blood T cell repertoires in COVID-19. Study in general: The study drew acute and convalescent COVID-19 samples from the United States, Italy and Spain.

This CDR3 spans 15 amino acids. V was pared by 6 bases and J by 1 base, with 16 bases between. CDR1 SGHNT and CDR2 YYREEE come from the germline V gene (reference sequence). As originally analysed: Estimation of nucleated cell counts relied on the amplification of reference gene primers. Method: immunoSEQ multiplex PCR; TCRdb's copy keeps in-frame clones and lacks some. V and J calls and clone size are copied from that table; D and trimming were computed from the DNA. In the table there are about 160,000 clones, roughly 79% of which are singletons. V usage is TRBV5-4 and J usage is TRBJ1-1; D uncertain. Input material: peripheral blood. The source of this sequence is a woman of 80 years or more with acute or convalescent COVID-19. The CDR3 protein is CASKAELGENTEAFF. Here the CDR3 DNA reads TGTGCCAGCAAGGCCGAACTGGGAGAGAACACTGAAGCTTTCTTT. The variable domain in full, completed from reference TRBV5-4 and TRBJ1-1, reads ETGVTQSPTHLIKTRGQQVTLRCSSQSGHNTVSWYQQALGQGPQFIFQYYREEENGRGNFPPRFSGLQFPNYSSELNVNALELDDSALYLCASKAELGENTEAFFGQGTRLTVV.